One and the same sample provided the 17 T cell receptor beta chains below, sequenced in a study of cytomegalovirus exposure and HLA in healthy donors. Amplification used 60 Vbeta primers and 13 Jbeta primers. TCRdb's table, derived via immunoSEQ multiplex PCR, lists solely in-frame clones and lacks some. Seen here are 150,000 to 200,000 clones, around 90% observed once, and the top ten hold 0.75% to 0.95%. Sample: PBMCs. These TCRs come from a woman in her twenties or thirties in good health and CMV-seronegative.

This chain links TRBV5-1 with TRBJ2-7; D not resolved. Trimming took 4 bases from V and 3 from J, leaving 14 bases between them. The CDR3 contains 14 residues. CDR1 SGHRS and CDR2 YFSETQ come from the germline V gene. CDR3 sequence: CASSPERKVYEQYF. As DNA, the CDR3 is TGCGCCAGCAGCCCGGAGAGGAAGGTCTACGAGCAGTACTTC.

This chain joins TRBV5-6 and TRBJ2-7; D may be TRBD2 (5 bases). Germline CDR1 reads SGHDT; CDR2 reads YYEEEE. The V end was cut by 5 bases, the J end by 2 bases, with 14 bases between. The CDR3 totals 14 residues. DNA for the CDR3: TGTGCCAGCAGACAGTCAGGAGGCCCCTACGAGCAGTACTTC. Encoded protein: CASRQSGGPYEQYF.

The chain's CDR3 is CASSRSGGSYEQYF. The CDR3 DNA reads as TGTGCCAGCAGCCGTAGCGGGGGATCCTACGAGCAGTACTTC. V is TRBV7-8 and J is TRBJ2-7; 9 bases agree with TRBD2. CDR1 and CDR2 from the germline V gene are SGHVS and FQNEAQ. This CDR3 is built from 14 residues. With 5 bases clipped from V and 1 base from J, the junction kept 3 bases outside the gene matches.

The chain employs TRBV27 and TRBJ2-3; 7 positions match TRBD2. CDR1 MNHEY and CDR2 SMNVEV come from the germline V gene (reference sequence). The junction had 10 bases not matched to a gene; V was cut back by 3 bases and J by 1 base. CDR3 length: 17 amino acids. CDR3 region: CASSFVGLADGTDTQYF. The CDR3, as DNA: TGTGCCAGCAGTTTCGTGGGGCTAGCGGATGGCACAGATACGCAGTATTTT.

The chain is built from TRBV2 and TRBJ2-1; 8 bases map to TRBD1. The CDR3 contains 14 residues. Germline V gene data show CDR1 as SNHLY and CDR2 as FYNNEI. The ends lost 4 bases at V and 7 bases at J; junction bases unmatched: 6. DNA of the CDR3: TGTGCCAGCAGTGCCGGACAGGGCGCGAATGAGCAGTTCTTC. Translated, it gives CASSAGQGANEQFF.

The genes are TRBV7-7 and TRBJ1-1; D uncertain. This CDR3 is built from 14 residues. V lost 1 base to trimming and J lost 5 bases, with 11 bases between them. Germline V gene data show CDR1 as SSHAT and CDR2 as FNYEAQ (reference sequence). CDR3 nucleotide sequence: TGTGCCAGCAGCTTAGGGGTCGCGACAACTGAAGCTTTCTTT. Translating it yields CASSLGVATTEAFF.

V gene TRBV9 combines with J gene TRBJ2-3; weak D call: TRBD1 (5 bases). V was cut by 3 bases and J by 6 bases, with 8 bases left in between. CDR3 length: 12 amino acids. CDR1 and CDR2 (germline): SGDLS, YYNGEE. CDR3 coding DNA: TGTGCCAGCAGCGGAAAGGGGGATACGCAGTATTTT. Translating it yields CASSGKGDTQYF.

The V call is TRBV19, the J call TRBJ2-1; 9 bases are shared with TRBD1. Germline values: CDR1 LNHDA, CDR2 SQIVND (reference sequence). This CDR3 has 16 amino acids. The V segment lost 1 base and the J segment 8 bases; nucleotides outside the gene matches: 9. The CDR3: CASSIGRDRDLYEQFF. The CDR3 region has the DNA TGTGCCAGTAGTATAGGTCGGGACAGGGACCTTTATGAGCAGTTCTTC.

The chain employs TRBV7-2 and TRBJ2-2; no clear D. The CDR3 runs 12 residues. CDR1 SGHTA and CDR2 FQGNSA come from the germline V gene. V lost 5 bases to trimming and J lost 5 bases, with 6 bases between them. The CDR3 loop reads CASSRGTGELFF. CDR3 bases: TGTGCCAGCAGCCGAGGAACCGGGGAGCTGTTTTTT.

The rearrangement joins TRBV4-1 to TRBJ1-1; D is possibly TRBD1 (6 bases). V shed 1 base and J shed 0 bases, with 18 bases lying between them. CDR3 length: 18 amino acids. CDR1 MGHRA and CDR2 YSYEKL come from the germline V gene. CDR3 region: CASSQGGGTGPMNTEAFF. In nucleotides, the CDR3 is TGCGCCAGCAGCCAAGGAGGGGGAACAGGACCTATGAACACTGAAGCTTTCTTT.

The chain is built from TRBV6-5 and TRBJ2-1, with 10 bases matching TRBD2. This CDR3 has 15 residues. The V and J ends lost 3 bases and 6 bases, in that order; junction bases with no gene match: 5. In germline, CDR1 is MNHEY, CDR2 SVGAGI. The CDR3 loop reads CASSYLAGAGNEQFF. The CDR3 DNA is TGTGCCAGCAGTTATCTAGCGGGAGCCGGCAATGAGCAGTTCTTC.

The chain couples TRBV7-8 to TRBJ1-3; D is ambiguous. There are 16 residues in the CDR3. CDR1 is SGHVS and CDR2 is FQNEAQ in the germline V gene. With 3 bases removed from V and 0 bases from J, the gap between germline ends came to 12 bases. CDR3 amino acids: CASSFVEAYSGNTIYF. For the CDR3, the DNA is TGTGCCAGCAGCTTCGTTGAGGCCTACTCTGGAAACACCATATATTTT.

The rearrangement joins TRBV5-1 to TRBJ1-2; a possible D gene is TRBD1 (6 bases). Trimming took off 2 bases at V and 2 bases at J, with 13 bases between the two ends. CDR1 is SGHRS, CDR2 YFSETQ, per germline. The CDR3 totals 15 residues. The CDR3 is CASSFFRQANYGYTF. DNA of the CDR3: TGCGCCAGCAGCTTCTTTCGACAGGCCAACTATGGCTACACCTTC.

This chain links TRBV18 with TRBJ2-7; the match to TRBD2 covers 7 bases. V shed 2 bases, J shed 0 bases, and the junction held 4 bases outside the gene matches. This CDR3 has 15 residues. Germline assignment: CDR1 KGHSH and CDR2 LQKENI. CDR3 sequence reads: CASSPGAGNSYEQYF. The CDR3 DNA follows: TGTGCCAGCTCACCAGGAGCGGGAAACTCCTACGAGCAGTACTTC.

This rearrangement joins TRBV7-2 to TRBJ1-1; D gene ambiguous. The V and J ends lost 1 base and 1 base respectively, with 10 bases between them. The germline gives CDR1 SGHTA, CDR2 FQGNSA. The CDR3 sequence is 15 residues long. CDR3: CASSLDRRRNTEAFF. The CDR3 region has the DNA TGTGCCAGCAGCTTAGATCGGAGGAGGAACACTGAAGCTTTCTTT.

This chain connects TRBV4-1 to TRBJ2-1; 10 nucleotides match TRBD2. J lost 6 bases, V lost 3 bases, and 8 bases had no gene match. This CDR3 contains 16 residues. CDR1 is MGHRA, CDR2 YSYEKL, per germline. CDR3 bases: TGCGCCAGCAGCCATCAACGACTAGCGGGCACCAATGAGCAGTTCTTC. Residues: CASSHQRLAGTNEQFF.

V is TRBV5-4 and J is TRBJ1-2; 8 bases map to TRBD1. The CDR3 covers 16 residues. The V gene end was trimmed by 0 bases and the J gene end by 1 base; junction bases not matched to a gene: 5. In germline, CDR1 is SGHNT, CDR2 YYREEE (reference sequence). The CDR3 reads CASSLARGPDNYGYTF. The CDR3 DNA follows: TGTGCCAGCAGCTTGGCCAGGGGGCCTGATAACTATGGCTACACCTTC.